This T cell receptor beta chain was profiled in a study of control samples from healthy donors and cancer patients. Looked up from germline, CDR1 is MNHEY and CDR2 is SVGAGI. V was cut by 6 bases and J by 0 bases, with 10 bases left in between. This CDR3 contains 14 residues. Libraries were prepared by immunoSEQ multiplex PCR; TCRdb keeps only in-frame clonotypes and omits some of them. The sample comprises about 110,000 clones, about nine tenths of which are singletons, and roughly 4% rests with the top ten. The J gene is TRBJ2-3, the V gene TRBV6-5; D may be TRBD1 (6 bases). Sequenced sample: blood. The sequence was obtained from a human donor in good health. The donor label of this sample is uncertain. This CDR3 is CASSGTTSTDTQYF. Written as DNA, the CDR3 is TGTGCCAGCAGCGGGACAACTAGCACAGATACGCAGTATTTT.